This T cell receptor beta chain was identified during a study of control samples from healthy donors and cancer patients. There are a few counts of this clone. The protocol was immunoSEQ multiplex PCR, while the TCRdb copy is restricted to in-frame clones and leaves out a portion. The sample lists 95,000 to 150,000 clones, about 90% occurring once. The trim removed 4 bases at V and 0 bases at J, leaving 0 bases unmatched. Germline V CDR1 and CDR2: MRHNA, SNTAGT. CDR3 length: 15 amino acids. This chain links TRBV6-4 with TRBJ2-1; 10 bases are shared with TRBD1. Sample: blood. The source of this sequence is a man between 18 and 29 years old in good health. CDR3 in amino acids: CASSGTGGSYNEQFF. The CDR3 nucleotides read TGTGCCAGCAGTGGGACAGGGGGCTCCTACAATGAGCAGTTCTTC.